What follows are 30 T cell receptor beta chains derived from one specimen sequenced in a study of CD8+ T cells in alopecia areata. Treatment noted: oral pan-JAK inhibitor, 5-10 mg twice daily. In each case, RNA was isolated and then reverse transcribed into cDNA as the sequencing template. Clones were read by immunoSEQ multiplex PCR, and TCRdb kept only the in-frame ones, dropping some. The sample lists some 190,000 clones; roughly 66% were seen once. Sample: CD4+ T cells sorted from blood, taken between weeks 43 and 45, from a patient treated with tofacitinib. These receptors came from a human donor with alopecia areata.

The rearrangement uses TRBV20-1 and TRBJ2-1, with D unclear. Germline loops: CDR1 DFQATT, CDR2 SNEGSKA (reference sequence). The CDR3 runs 11 residues. Trimming removed 2 bases from V and 8 bases from J, with 7 bases in between. The CDR3 DNA follows: TGCAGTGCTAGACGATGGGATGAGCAGTTCTTC. Protein: CSARRWDEQFF.

The rearrangement uses TRBV7-9 and TRBJ2-1; the match to TRBD1 covers 7 bases. J was trimmed by 0 bases and V by 2 bases; bases with no gene match: 10. The CDR3 has 18 amino acids. Germline CDR1 SEHNR, CDR2 FQNEAQ (reference sequence). The CDR3 region has the DNA TGTGCCAGCAGCTTAAGGTCCTGGGACAGCCTCTCCTACAATGAGCAGTTCTTC. Translation gives CASSLRSWDSLSYNEQFF.

This chain connects TRBV5-1 to TRBJ2-7, with 10 positions matching TRBD1. Germline CDR1 reads SGHRS; CDR2 reads YFSETQ. The ends lost 2 bases at V and 6 bases at J; junction bases unmatched: 8. This CDR3 contains 15 residues. The CDR3 coding sequence is TGCGCCAGCAGCTTACCGGGACAGGGGTTTGGCGAGCAGTACTTC. Translation: CASSLPGQGFGEQYF. Complete variable domain (other parts from reference TRBV5-1 and TRBJ2-7): KAGVTQTPRYLIKTRGQQVTLSCSPISGHRSVSWYQQTPGQGLQFLFEYFSETQRNKGNFPGRFSGRQFSNSRSEMNVSTLELGDSALYLCASSLPGQGFGEQYFGPGTRLTVT.

The genes are TRBV4-2 and TRBJ1-1; weak D call: TRBD1 (6 bases). Trimming removed 1 base from V and 4 bases from J, with 13 bases in between. Germline V CDR1 and CDR2: LGHNA, YNFKEQ. The CDR3 extends over 15 amino acids. The CDR3 region is CASSQGRGAVTEAFF. The DNA of the CDR3 is TGTGCCAGCAGCCAAGGGAGGGGGGCCGTCACTGAAGCTTTCTTT.

The chain joins TRBV7-2 to TRBJ2-3; no reliable D call. The CDR3 is 14 amino acids. The germline V gene has CDR1 SGHTA and CDR2 FQGNSA. Trimming removed 5 bases from V and 2 bases from J, with 11 bases in between. CDR3 amino acids: CASSALVATDTQYF. DNA of the CDR3: TGTGCCAGCAGCGCCCTTGTGGCCACAGATACGCAGTATTTT.

Worth noting for this clone: The sample contains more than one DNA sequence encoding this CDR3. This sequence joins TRBV29-1 and TRBJ1-1, with 7 bases that match TRBD1. The ends lost 6 bases at V and 0 bases at J; junction bases unmatched: 4. Germline V gives CDR1 SQVTM, CDR2 ANQGSEA. The CDR3 length is 13 residues. The CDR3 nucleotides read TGCAGCGTAGCGGGACAGCTGAACACTGAAGCTTTCTTT. It yields the protein CSVAGQLNTEAFF.

This clone showed up just once. The CDR3 DNA is TGTGCCAGCAGCTCGCGACAGGGGGCCGGGAAGTACTTC. Its translation is CASSSRQGAGKYF. The V call is TRBV7-2, the J call TRBJ2-7; 10 nucleotides line up with TRBD1. The J segment lost 11 bases and the V segment lost 4 bases, leaving 8 bases of the junction unmatched. The CDR3 covers 13 residues. Germline V gene lookup returns CDR1 SGHTA and CDR2 FQGNSA.

The chain employs TRBV30 and TRBJ2-3; D perhaps matches TRBD2 (6 bases). This CDR3 region has 13 residues. Germline loops: CDR1 GTSNPN, CDR2 SVGIG (reference sequence). V lost 5 bases, J lost 0 bases, and 9 bases lay in between. As DNA, the CDR3 is TGTGCCTGGTCGGAGGGGAGCACAGATACGCAGTATTTT. Its translation is CAWSEGSTDTQYF.

This clone was seen a few times. The V gene is TRBV5-1, the J gene TRBJ2-3; D perhaps matches TRBD2 (6 bases). The CDR3 length is 15 residues. Germline V lookup: CDR1 SGHRS, CDR2 YFSETQ. V was shortened by 1 base and J by 6 bases, with 15 bases between the two germline ends. The DNA for the CDR3 is TGCGCCAGCAGCTTGCGGGGACTGTCTGGGGATACGCAGTATTTT. This sequence encodes CASSLRGLSGDTQYF.

The chain links TRBV28 to TRBJ2-7; 12 bases agree with TRBD1. The germline V gene encodes CDR1 MDHEN and CDR2 SYDVKM. This CDR3 spans 16 amino acids. Unmatched junction bases numbered 15, after V lost 6 bases and J lost 9 bases. DNA of the CDR3: TGTGCCAGCAGCCTTAGCCCTGGGACAGGGGGCTTCGGGCAGTACTTC. As protein: CASSLSPGTGGFGQYF.

The V gene is TRBV15, the J gene TRBJ2-7; weak D call: TRBD1 (6 bases). Germline-derived CDR1 and CDR2 are LNHNV and YYDKDF (reference sequence). With 0 bases removed from V and 1 base from J, the gap between germline ends came to 10 bases. The CDR3 covers 15 residues. CDR3 DNA sequence: TGTGCCACCAGCAGAGACAGGGGCCCTTCCTACGAGCAGTACTTC. It translates to CATSRDRGPSYEQYF.

CDR3 in amino acids: CASSQDRRYGYTF. The CDR3 DNA reads as TGTGCCAGCAGCCAAGACCGTCGATATGGCTACACCTTC. The chain joins TRBV14 to TRBJ1-2; D is undetermined. Germline V gives CDR1 SGHDN, CDR2 FVKESK. This CDR3 contains 13 residues. V dropped 0 bases and J dropped 5 bases, with 7 bases sitting between them.

The V call is TRBV14, the J call TRBJ2-2; D not resolved. The CDR3 has 16 residues. CDR1 is SGHDN and CDR2 is FVKESK in the germline V gene. Trimming removed 2 bases from V and 0 bases from J, with 10 bases in between. CDR3 nucleotides: TGTGCCAGCAGCCAATACGGAAGGACGAACACCGGGGAGCTGTTTTTT. It encodes CASSQYGRTNTGELFF.

This sequence joins TRBV29-1 and TRBJ2-5; 9 nucleotides match TRBD1. This CDR3 has 18 residues. The V segment lost 1 base and the J segment 2 bases; nucleotides outside the gene matches: 14. Looked up from germline, CDR1 is SQVTM and CDR2 is ANQGSEA. The CDR3 here is CSVEVLTGGYFSQETQYF. The CDR3 DNA reads as TGCAGCGTTGAAGTTCTAACAGGGGGCTATTTTTCTCAAGAGACCCAGTACTTC.

V gene TRBV2 combines with J gene TRBJ2-6; TRBD1 matches at 10 bases. This CDR3 is built from 17 residues. Looked up from germline, CDR1 is SNHLY and CDR2 is FYNNEI. The junction had 4 bases not matched to a gene; V was cut back by 4 bases and J by 1 base. The CDR3 coding sequence is TGTGCCAGCAGTGGGGACAGGGGAAGATCTGGGGCCAACGTCCTGACTTTC. Its protein is CASSGDRGRSGANVLTF.

The chain couples TRBV30 to TRBJ2-5; D unresolved. Germline V gene sequence: CDR1 GTSNPN, CDR2 SVGIG (reference sequence). The CDR3 is 10 amino acids. The V gene lost 5 bases and the J gene lost 4 bases, with 5 bases spanning the gap. CDR3 loop: CAWGGETQYF. In DNA, the CDR3 is TGTGCCTGGGGTGGAGAGACCCAGTACTTC.

This clone has a handful of counts. This chain links TRBV7-8 with TRBJ1-1, with unresolved D. The CDR3 consists of 13 residues. V lost 1 base, J lost 5 bases, and 8 bases lay in between. Germline V lookup: CDR1 SGHVS, CDR2 FQNEAQ. Here the CDR3 DNA reads TGTGCCAGCAGCTTAGGGTTTTCTACTGAAGCTTTCTTT. Translated: CASSLGFSTEAFF.

V gene TRBV30 combines with J gene TRBJ2-7; D may be TRBD1 or TRBD2 (7 bases each). The CDR3 totals 14 residues. The germline V gene has CDR1 GTSNPN and CDR2 SVGIG (reference sequence). V shed 0 bases and J shed 6 bases, with 15 bases lying between them. CDR3 DNA sequence: TGTGCCTGGAGTGTACTCCAGGGGGAGGGCGAGCAGTACTTC. Residues: CAWSVLQGEGEQYF.

This sequence joins TRBV5-1 and TRBJ2-5; D is undetermined. The CDR3 has 14 residues. The V gene's germline CDR1 is SGHRS and CDR2 YFSETQ. Trimming took off 1 base at V and 0 bases at J, with 7 bases between the two ends. The CDR3 region is CASSLSSDQETQYF. CDR3 nucleotide sequence: TGCGCCAGCAGCTTGTCTTCGGACCAAGAGACCCAGTACTTC. Supplemented by reference TRBV5-1 and TRBJ2-5, the full variable domain reads KAGVTQTPRYLIKTRGQQVTLSCSPISGHRSVSWYQQTPGQGLQFLFEYFSETQRNKGNFPGRFSGRQFSNSRSEMNVSTLELGDSALYLCASSLSSDQETQYFGPGTRLLVL.

The J gene is TRBJ2-7, the V gene TRBV5-6; 8 nucleotides line up with TRBD1. The V segment lost 1 base and the J segment 2 bases; nucleotides outside the gene matches: 5. From germline, CDR1 is SGHDT and CDR2 YYEEEE. The CDR3 covers 15 residues. The CDR3 is CASSLPGQGTYEQYF. The CDR3 nucleotides are TGTGCCAGCAGCTTGCCTGGACAGGGTACCTACGAGCAGTACTTC.

The chain joins TRBV6-5 to TRBJ2-2; tentative D call: TRBD1 (6 bases). CDR1 is MNHEY, CDR2 SVGAGI, per germline. The CDR3 extends over 13 amino acids. Trimming stripped 9 bases from V and 5 bases from J, with 13 bases between. CDR3 nucleotide sequence: TGTGCCAGTATCAGGGGAAGAACCGGGGAGCTGTTTTTT. Its translation: CASIRGRTGELFF.

The rearrangement links TRBV25-1 to TRBJ1-2; maybe TRBD1 (6 bases). Trimming stripped 6 bases from V and 2 bases from J, with 10 bases between. The CDR3 totals 13 residues. Germline CDR1 reads MGHDK; CDR2 reads SYGVNS. This CDR3 is CASRRTENYGYTF. The CDR3 region has the DNA TGTGCCAGCAGGAGGACAGAGAACTATGGCTACACCTTC.

This clone has more than one count but fewer than ten. The chain recombines TRBV4-1 with TRBJ2-2; perhaps TRBD1 as D (5 bases). The germline CDR1 and CDR2 sequences are MGHRA and YSYEKL. The CDR3 length is 17 residues. V was clipped by 1 base and J by 0 bases, with 12 bases between them. CDR3 nucleotides: TGCGCCAGCAGCCAAGTCGGAAGGGGCCCGAACACCGGGGAGCTGTTTTTT. Translation: CASSQVGRGPNTGELFF.

The rearrangement links TRBV5-1 to TRBJ2-5; TRBD1 aligns across 8 bases. The germline CDR1 and CDR2 sequences are SGHRS and YFSETQ. The V and J ends lost 4 bases and 5 bases, in that order; junction bases with no gene match: 7. The CDR3 has 14 amino acids. The CDR3 loop reads CASSVQGASETQYF. CDR3 bases: TGCGCCAGCAGCGTCCAGGGGGCGTCTGAGACCCAGTACTTC.

A word on this clone: At one of its ends the junction is not consistent with the germline gene, which may arise from a read error. This chain connects TRBV10-2 to TRBJ2-5; 10 nucleotides align to TRBD2. CDR1 and CDR2 (germline): WSHSY, SAAADI. CDR3 size: 15 residues. Here the CDR3 reads CTSSESTSGQETQYF. For the CDR3, the DNA is TGCACCAGCAGTGAGTCGACTAGCGGGCAAGAGACCCAGTACTTC.

The chain links TRBV9 to TRBJ2-7; D may be TRBD2 (5 bases). Germline loops: CDR1 SGDLS, CDR2 YYNGEE. The CDR3 is made up of 15 amino acids. The germline V and J ends were trimmed by 0 bases and 7 bases, with 17 bases remaining between them. CDR3 DNA sequence: TGTGCCAGCAGCGTAGGGACTTCCCAGGAGAGAGAGCAGTACTTC. It codes for CASSVGTSQEREQYF.

V and J are TRBV2 and TRBJ1-5; D uncertain. The germline V and J ends were trimmed by 3 bases and 0 bases, with 9 bases remaining between them. Germline lookup yields CDR1 SNHLY and CDR2 FYNNEI. The CDR3 runs 15 residues. The CDR3 nucleotides are TGTGCCAGCAGTGACCGGGGAGGTAGCAATCAGCCCCAGCATTTT. This encodes CASSDRGGSNQPQHF.

This chain links TRBV15 with TRBJ2-7; 10 bases are a match to TRBD1. Per germline, CDR1 LNHNV and CDR2 YYDKDF (reference sequence). The V gene end was trimmed by 9 bases and the J gene end by 3 bases; junction bases not matched to a gene: 5. The CDR3 has 13 amino acids. The CDR3 reads CATGTGDLYEQYF. CDR3 sequence (DNA): TGTGCCACAGGGACAGGGGACCTCTACGAGCAGTACTTC.

This clone has a handful of counts. V and J are TRBV4-3 and TRBJ2-7; tentatively, D is TRBD2 (6 bases). The CDR3 loop spans 15 amino acids. Germline V CDR1 and CDR2: LGHNA, YSLEER. V lost 0 bases and J 2 bases, leaving 11 bases between the germline ends. CDR3 DNA sequence: TGCGCCAGCAGCCAAGAAGGAGGGTTCGCCTACGAGCAGTACTTC. It yields the protein CASSQEGGFAYEQYF.

The V call is TRBV7-9, the J call TRBJ2-1; D is unresolved. This CDR3 spans 15 amino acids. Trimming left V 1 base short and J 6 bases short, with 13 bases between. The germline gives CDR1 SEHNR, CDR2 FQNEAQ (reference sequence). The CDR3 coding sequence is TGTGCCAGCAGCTTAGGCTCAGGAACAGCCAATGAGCAGTTCTTC. It translates to CASSLGSGTANEQFF.